This T cell receptor (beta chain) was documented in a study of T cell responses to AZD1222 COVID-19 vaccine. Whole-study findings and limits: The study found Spike-specific TCR breadth and depth rose after two AZD1222 doses. Close to half of spike-specific TCRs reportedly recognize unmutated variant regions. Sampled repertoires all dated from after the peak T cell response.

Germline CDR1 and CDR2: DFQATT and SNEGSKA (reference sequence). CDR3 length: 15 residues. Trimming at V came to 3 bases and at J to 0 bases, leaving 6 bases not matched to a gene. This clone was seen a handful of times. Its antigen is undetermined. The table came from immunoSEQ multiplex PCR; TCRdb's copy has only in-frame clones and leaves some out. The sample records about 92,000 clones, 88% being singletons. The V and J genes are TRBV20-1 and TRBJ2-3; 7 bases line up with TRBD2. This specimen consisted of peripheral blood, obtained on day 0 of AZD1222 vaccination. This receptor was taken from an adult in good health. The DNA for the CDR3 is TGCAGTGCTAGTAGCCTAGCGGTGAGCACAGATACGCAGTATTTT. The encoded protein is CSASSLAVSTDTQYF.